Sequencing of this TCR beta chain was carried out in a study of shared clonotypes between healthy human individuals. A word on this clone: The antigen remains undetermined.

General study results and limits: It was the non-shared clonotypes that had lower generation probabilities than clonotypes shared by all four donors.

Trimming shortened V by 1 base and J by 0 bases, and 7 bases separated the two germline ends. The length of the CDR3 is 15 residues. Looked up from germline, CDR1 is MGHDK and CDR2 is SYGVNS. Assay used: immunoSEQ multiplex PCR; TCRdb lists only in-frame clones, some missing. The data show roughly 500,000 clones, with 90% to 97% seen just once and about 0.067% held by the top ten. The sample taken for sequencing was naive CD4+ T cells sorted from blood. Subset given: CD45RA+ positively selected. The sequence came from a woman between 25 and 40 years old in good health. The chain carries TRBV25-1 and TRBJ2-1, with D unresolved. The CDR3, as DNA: TGTGCCAGCAGTGAATTAGGTAGCTCCTACAATGAGCAGTTCTTC. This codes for CASSELGSSYNEQFF. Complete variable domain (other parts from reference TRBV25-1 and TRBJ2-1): EADIYQTPRYLVIGTGKKITLECSQTMGHDKMYWYQQDPGMELHLIHYSYGVNSTEKGDLSSESTVSRIRTEHFPLTLESARPSHTSQYLCASSELGSSYNEQFFGPGTRLTVL.